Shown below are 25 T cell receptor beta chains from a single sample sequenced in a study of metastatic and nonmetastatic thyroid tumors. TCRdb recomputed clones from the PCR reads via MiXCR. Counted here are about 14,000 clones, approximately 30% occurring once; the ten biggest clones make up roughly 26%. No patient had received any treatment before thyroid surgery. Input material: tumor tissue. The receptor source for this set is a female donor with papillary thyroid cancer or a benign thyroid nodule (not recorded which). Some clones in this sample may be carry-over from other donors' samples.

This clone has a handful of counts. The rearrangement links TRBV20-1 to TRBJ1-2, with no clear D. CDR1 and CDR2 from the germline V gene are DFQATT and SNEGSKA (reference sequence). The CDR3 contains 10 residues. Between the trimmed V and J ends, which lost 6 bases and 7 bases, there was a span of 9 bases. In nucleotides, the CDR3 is TGCAGTGCGAGGTGGACTGGCTACACCTTC. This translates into CSARWTGYTF.

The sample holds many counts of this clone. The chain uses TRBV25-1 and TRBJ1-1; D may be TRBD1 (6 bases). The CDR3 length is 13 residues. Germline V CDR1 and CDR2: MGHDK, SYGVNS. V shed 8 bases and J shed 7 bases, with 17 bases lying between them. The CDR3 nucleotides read TGTGCCAGCGCGGAGGGCAGGGGCCTTGAAGCTTTCTTT. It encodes CASAEGRGLEAFF.

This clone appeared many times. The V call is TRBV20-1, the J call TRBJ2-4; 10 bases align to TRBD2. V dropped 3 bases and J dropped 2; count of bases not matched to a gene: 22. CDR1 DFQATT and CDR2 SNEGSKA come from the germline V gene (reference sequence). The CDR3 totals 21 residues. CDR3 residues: CSASPPDPSGRLGFTKNIQYF. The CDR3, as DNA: TGCAGTGCTAGTCCCCCCGACCCTAGCGGGAGATTGGGTTTCACCAAAAACATTCAGTACTTC.

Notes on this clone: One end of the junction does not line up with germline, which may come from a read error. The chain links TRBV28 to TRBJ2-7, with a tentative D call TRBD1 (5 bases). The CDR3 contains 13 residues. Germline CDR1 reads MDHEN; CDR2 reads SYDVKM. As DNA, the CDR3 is TGTGCCAACAGGCCCCGAGGAACCTACGATCAGTACTTC. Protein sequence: CANRPRGTYDQYF.

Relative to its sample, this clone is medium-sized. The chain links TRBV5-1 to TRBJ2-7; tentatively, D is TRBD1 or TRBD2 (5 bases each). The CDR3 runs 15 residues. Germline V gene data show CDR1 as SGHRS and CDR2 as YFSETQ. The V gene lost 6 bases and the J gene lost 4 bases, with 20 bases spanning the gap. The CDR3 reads CASNRVRGGVYEQYF. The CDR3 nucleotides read TGCGCCAGCAACCGAGTGAGGGGTGGGGTGTACGAGCAGTACTTC.

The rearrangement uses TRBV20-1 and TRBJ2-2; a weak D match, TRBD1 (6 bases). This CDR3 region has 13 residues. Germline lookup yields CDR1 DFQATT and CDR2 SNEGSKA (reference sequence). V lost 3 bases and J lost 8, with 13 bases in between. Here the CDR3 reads CSASELGTGELFF. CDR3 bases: TGCAGTGCTAGTGAGCTTGGGACAGGGGAGCTGTTTTTT.

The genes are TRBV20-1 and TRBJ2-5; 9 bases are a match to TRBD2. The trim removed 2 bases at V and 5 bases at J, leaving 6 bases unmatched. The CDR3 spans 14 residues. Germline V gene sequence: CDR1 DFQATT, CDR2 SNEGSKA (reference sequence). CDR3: CSARHSGRAETQYF. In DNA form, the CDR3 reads TGCAGTGCTAGACATAGCGGGAGAGCGGAGACCCAGTACTTC.

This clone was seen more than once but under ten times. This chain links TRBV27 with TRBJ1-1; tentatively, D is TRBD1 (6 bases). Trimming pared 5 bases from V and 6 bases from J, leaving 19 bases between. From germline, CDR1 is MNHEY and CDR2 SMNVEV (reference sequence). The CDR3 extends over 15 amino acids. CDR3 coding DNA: TGTGCCAGCAGTCGGGATCCAGGGGTCTTTTCTGAAGCTTTCTTT. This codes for CASSRDPGVFSEAFF.

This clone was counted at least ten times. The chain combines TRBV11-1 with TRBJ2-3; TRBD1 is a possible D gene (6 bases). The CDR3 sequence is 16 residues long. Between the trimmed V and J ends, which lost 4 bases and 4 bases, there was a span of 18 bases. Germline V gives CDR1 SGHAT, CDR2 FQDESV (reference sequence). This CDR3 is CASSSFLGGFSDTQYF. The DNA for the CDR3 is TGTGCCAGCAGCTCATTTTTAGGGGGATTTTCAGATACGCAGTATTTT.

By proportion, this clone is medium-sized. The CDR3 region has the DNA TGCGCCAGCAGCTCAACTCCGGGACTAGCTGAATCCTACGAGCAGTACTTC. This translates into CASSSTPGLAESYEQYF. This chain links TRBV4-1 with TRBJ2-7; 9 bases map to TRBD2. V shed 5 bases and J 1 base; nucleotides not matched to a gene: 12. The CDR3 runs 17 residues. The germline gives CDR1 MGHRA, CDR2 YSYEKL.

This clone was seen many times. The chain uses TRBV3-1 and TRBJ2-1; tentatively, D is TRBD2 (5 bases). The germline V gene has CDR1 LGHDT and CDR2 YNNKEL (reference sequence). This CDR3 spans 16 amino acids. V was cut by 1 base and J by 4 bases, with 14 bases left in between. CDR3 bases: TGTGCCAGCAGCCAAGGGCCCGTAGCGCCTTACAATGAGCAGTTCTTC. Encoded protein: CASSQGPVAPYNEQFF.

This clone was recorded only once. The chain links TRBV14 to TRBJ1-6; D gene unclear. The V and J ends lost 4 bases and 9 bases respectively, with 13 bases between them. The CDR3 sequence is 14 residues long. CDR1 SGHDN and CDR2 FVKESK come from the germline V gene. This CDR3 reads CASSLLDGVSPLHF. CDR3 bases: TGTGCCAGCAGCCTCCTGGATGGCGTTTCACCCCTCCACTTT.

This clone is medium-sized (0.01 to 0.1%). Written as DNA, the CDR3 is TGTGCCAGCAGTCGCGGGACTAGCAAGACAGATACGCAGTATTTT. It codes for CASSRGTSKTDTQYF. The rearrangement uses TRBV28 and TRBJ2-3; 9 bases line up with TRBD2. With 5 bases clipped from V and 3 bases from J, the junction kept 6 bases outside the gene matches. The CDR3 sequence is 15 residues long. CDR1 is MDHEN, CDR2 SYDVKM, per germline.

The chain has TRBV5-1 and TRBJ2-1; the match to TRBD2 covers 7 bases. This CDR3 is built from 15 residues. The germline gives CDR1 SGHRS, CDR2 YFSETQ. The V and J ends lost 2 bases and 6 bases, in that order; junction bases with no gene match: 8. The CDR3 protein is CASSFAGVGGNEQFF. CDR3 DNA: TGCGCCAGCAGCTTTGCGGGAGTGGGGGGCAATGAGCAGTTCTTC.

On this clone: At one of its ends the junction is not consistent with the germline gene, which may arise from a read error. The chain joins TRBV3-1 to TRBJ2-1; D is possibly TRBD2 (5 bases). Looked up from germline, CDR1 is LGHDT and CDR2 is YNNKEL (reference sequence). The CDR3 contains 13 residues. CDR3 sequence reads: CASIQAASHEQFF. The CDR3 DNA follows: TGTGCCAGCATCCAAGCGGCCTCGCATGAGCAGTTCTTC.

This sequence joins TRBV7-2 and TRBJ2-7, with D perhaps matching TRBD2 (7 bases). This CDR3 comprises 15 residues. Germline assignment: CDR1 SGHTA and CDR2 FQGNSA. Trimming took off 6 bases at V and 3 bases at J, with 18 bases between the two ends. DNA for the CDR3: TGTGCCAGCAGTTGGAAGTCGGGGGGCAACTACGAGCAGTACTTC. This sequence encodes CASSWKSGGNYEQYF.

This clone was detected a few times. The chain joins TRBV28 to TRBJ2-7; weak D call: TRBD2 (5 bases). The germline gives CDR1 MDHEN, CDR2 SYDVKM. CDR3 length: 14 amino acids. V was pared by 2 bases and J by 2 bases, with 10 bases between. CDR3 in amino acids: CASSLAGATYEQYF. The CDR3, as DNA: TGTGCCAGCAGTTTAGCGGGTGCGACCTACGAGCAGTACTTC.

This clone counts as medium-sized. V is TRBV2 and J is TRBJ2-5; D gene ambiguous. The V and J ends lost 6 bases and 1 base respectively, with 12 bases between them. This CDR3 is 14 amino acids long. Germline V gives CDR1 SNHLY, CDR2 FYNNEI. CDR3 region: CASRAPLVQETQYF. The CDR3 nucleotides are TGTGCCAGCAGAGCCCCTCTCGTCCAAGAGACCCAGTACTTC.

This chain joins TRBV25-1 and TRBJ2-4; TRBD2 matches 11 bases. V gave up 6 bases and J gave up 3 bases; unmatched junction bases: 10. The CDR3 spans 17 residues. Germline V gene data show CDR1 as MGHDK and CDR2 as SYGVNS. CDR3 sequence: CASRGTSGSEDKNIQYF. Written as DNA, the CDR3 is TGTGCCAGCAGGGGTACTAGCGGGAGTGAGGACAAAAACATTCAGTACTTC.

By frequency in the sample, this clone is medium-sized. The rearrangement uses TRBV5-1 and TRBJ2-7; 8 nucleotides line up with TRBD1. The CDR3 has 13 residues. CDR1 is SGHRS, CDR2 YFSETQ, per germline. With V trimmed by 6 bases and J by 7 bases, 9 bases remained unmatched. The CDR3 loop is CASTAQGAGEQYF. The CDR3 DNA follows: TGCGCCAGCACTGCGCAGGGGGCGGGAGAGCAGTACTTC.

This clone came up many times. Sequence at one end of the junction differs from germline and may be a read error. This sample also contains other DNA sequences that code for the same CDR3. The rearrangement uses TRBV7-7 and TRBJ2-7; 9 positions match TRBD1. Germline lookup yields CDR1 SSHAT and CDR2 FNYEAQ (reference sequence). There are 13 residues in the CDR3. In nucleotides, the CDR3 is TGTGCTAGCAGCCGGGACAGGGTCTCCGAGCAGTACTTC. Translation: CASSRDRVSEQYF.

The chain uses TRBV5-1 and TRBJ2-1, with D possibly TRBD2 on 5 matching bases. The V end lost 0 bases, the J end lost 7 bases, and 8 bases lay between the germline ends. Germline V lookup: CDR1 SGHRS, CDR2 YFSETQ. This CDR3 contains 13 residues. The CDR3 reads CASSLAGENEQFF. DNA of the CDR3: TGCGCCAGCAGCTTGGCCGGGGAGAATGAGCAGTTCTTC.

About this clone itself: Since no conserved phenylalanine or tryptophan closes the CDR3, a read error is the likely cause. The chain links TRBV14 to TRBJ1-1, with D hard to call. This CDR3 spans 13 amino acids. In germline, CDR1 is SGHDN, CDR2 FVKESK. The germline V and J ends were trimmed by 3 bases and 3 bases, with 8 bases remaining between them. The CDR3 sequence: CASSQTAHTEAFL. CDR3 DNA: TGTGCCAGCAGCCAGACGGCCCACACTGAAGCTTTCCTT.

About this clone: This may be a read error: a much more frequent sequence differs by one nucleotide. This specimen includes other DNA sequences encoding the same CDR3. This CDR3 is CAWSRPTYGYTF. CDR3 in DNA: TGTGCCTGGAGTAGACCCACCTATGGCTACACCTTC. The genes are TRBV30 and TRBJ1-2; D call uncertain. Trimming left V 2 bases short and J 4 bases short, with 8 bases between. This CDR3 spans 12 amino acids. CDR1 is GTSNPN and CDR2 is SVGIG in the germline V gene (reference sequence).

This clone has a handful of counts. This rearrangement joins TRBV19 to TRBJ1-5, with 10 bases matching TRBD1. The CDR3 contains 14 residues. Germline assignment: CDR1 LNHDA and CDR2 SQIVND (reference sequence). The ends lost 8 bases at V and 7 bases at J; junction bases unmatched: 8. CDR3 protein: CASEGTGEGQPQHF. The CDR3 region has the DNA TGTGCCAGTGAAGGGACAGGGGAGGGCCAGCCCCAGCATTTT.